One sample yielded the 9 T cell receptor beta chains listed below, sequenced in a study of blood T cell repertoires in COVID-19. TCRdb's copy holds only in-frame clones and misses some; the assay was immunoSEQ multiplex PCR. The table has 110,000 or so clones, around 84% seen once. The sample comprised peripheral blood. The receptors stem from a woman older than 75 with active or convalescent COVID-19.

The chain couples TRBV7-8 to TRBJ2-2, with D possibly matching TRBD1 (8 bases). Germline CDR1 and CDR2: SGHVS and FQNEAQ. V was cut by 0 bases and J by 1 base, with 12 bases left in between. The CDR3 has 17 amino acids. The CDR3 DNA reads as TGTGCCAGCAGCTTAGCGGGGGGGACAGGGAACACCGGGGAGCTGTTTTTT. This gives the protein CASSLAGGTGNTGELFF.

This clone occurred a few times. Germline is not matched at one junction end, which may reflect a read error. As DNA, the CDR3 is TGTGCCAGCAGCCGTTCGCCGGGGGGTGTGAACGCTGAAGCTTTCTTT. Its protein is CASSRSPGGVNAEAFF. The chain employs TRBV7-6 and TRBJ1-1; the D gene is possibly TRBD1 (5 bases). The CDR3 spans 16 residues. Germline values: CDR1 SGHVS, CDR2 FNYEAQ.

The chain carries TRBV18 and TRBJ2-3; the D gene is possibly TRBD1 (5 bases). There are 13 residues in the CDR3. The germline V gene has CDR1 KGHSH and CDR2 LQKENI. The V and J ends lost 7 bases and 6 bases respectively, with 14 bases between them. The CDR3 DNA follows: TGTGCCAGCTTACAGGCGCACACGGATACGCAGTATTTT. Translated, it gives CASLQAHTDTQYF.

The J gene is TRBJ1-4, the V gene TRBV29-1; weak D call: TRBD1 (5 bases). Germline-derived CDR1 and CDR2 are SQVTM and ANQGSEA. The CDR3 has 15 amino acids. The V gene lost 7 bases and the J gene lost 3 bases, with 18 bases spanning the gap. The chain's CDR3 is CSASVGLRANEKLFF. CDR3 DNA sequence: TGCAGCGCAAGTGTGGGTCTCAGGGCTAATGAAAAACTGTTTTTT.

Regarding this clone: Other nucleotide sequences in the sample specify the same CDR3. The rearrangement links TRBV15 to TRBJ2-7, with 9 bases fitting TRBD1. V lost 3 bases and J lost 2; bases outside the gene matches: 2. CDR3 size: 14 residues. Germline loops: CDR1 LNHNV, CDR2 YYDKDF (reference sequence). CDR3 in amino acids: CATSRDRGPYEQYF. The CDR3 nucleotides are TGTGCCACCAGCAGGGACAGGGGCCCCTACGAGCAGTACTTC.

This chain connects TRBV6-5 to TRBJ1-2; 8 bases match TRBD1. The CDR3 runs to 15 residues. Per germline, CDR1 MNHEY and CDR2 SVGAGI. With 6 bases clipped from V and 4 bases from J, the junction kept 10 bases outside the gene matches. Here the CDR3 DNA reads TGTGCCAGCAGGGATAGCAGGGGGCGCTTCTATGGCTACACCTTC. Encoded protein: CASRDSRGRFYGYTF.

The chain uses TRBV19 and TRBJ2-1; D is possibly TRBD1 (7 bases). The CDR3 has 16 amino acids. Germline-derived CDR1 and CDR2 are LNHDA and SQIVND (reference sequence). V was trimmed by 3 bases and J by 7 bases, leaving 19 bases between them. The CDR3 DNA reads as TGTGCCAGTAGTATCAACCCTTCCAGGGGGAGGAATGAGCAGTTCTTC. Translating gives CASSINPSRGRNEQFF.

The genes are TRBV13 and TRBJ2-2, with 12 bases fitting TRBD2. V gave up 4 bases and J gave up 3 bases; unmatched junction bases: 3. CDR1 and CDR2 (germline): PRHDT, FYEKMQ (reference sequence). There are 16 residues in the CDR3. The CDR3 spells CASSSLAGGYTGELFF. The CDR3 DNA reads TGTGCCAGCAGCTCCCTAGCGGGAGGGTACACCGGGGAGCTGTTTTTT.

The DNA for the CDR3 is TGCGCCAGCACGACAGGGGCGCAGGGGTTCTTC. This translates into CASTTGAQGFF. This sequence joins TRBV5-1 and TRBJ2-1; TRBD1 aligns across 8 bases. This CDR3 is 11 amino acids long. V trimming: 6 bases; J trimming: 15 bases; junction bases outside the gene matches: 8. Germline V gene lookup returns CDR1 SGHRS and CDR2 YFSETQ.